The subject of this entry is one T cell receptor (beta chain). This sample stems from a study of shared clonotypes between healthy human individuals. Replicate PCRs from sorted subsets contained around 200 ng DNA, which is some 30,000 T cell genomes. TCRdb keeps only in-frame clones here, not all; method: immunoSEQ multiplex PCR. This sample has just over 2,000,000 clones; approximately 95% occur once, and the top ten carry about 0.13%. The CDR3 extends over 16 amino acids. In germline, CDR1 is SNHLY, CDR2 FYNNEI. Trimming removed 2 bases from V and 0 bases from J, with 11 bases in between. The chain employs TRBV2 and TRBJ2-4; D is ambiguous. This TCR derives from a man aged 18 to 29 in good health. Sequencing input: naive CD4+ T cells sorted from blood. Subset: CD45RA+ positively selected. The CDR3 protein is CASSERPALAKNIQYF. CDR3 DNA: TGTGCCAGCAGTGAAAGGCCAGCCCTAGCCAAAAACATTCAGTACTTC.